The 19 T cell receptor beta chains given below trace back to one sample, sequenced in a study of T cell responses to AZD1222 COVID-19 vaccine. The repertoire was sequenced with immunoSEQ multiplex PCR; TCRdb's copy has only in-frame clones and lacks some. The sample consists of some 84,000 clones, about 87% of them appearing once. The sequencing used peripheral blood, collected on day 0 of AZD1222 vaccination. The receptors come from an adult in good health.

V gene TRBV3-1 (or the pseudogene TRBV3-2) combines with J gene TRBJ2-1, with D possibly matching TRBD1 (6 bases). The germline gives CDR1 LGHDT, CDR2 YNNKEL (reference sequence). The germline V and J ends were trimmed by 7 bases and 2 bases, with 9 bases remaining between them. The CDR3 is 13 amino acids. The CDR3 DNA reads TGTGCCAGCACCAGGGGTCCCTACAATGAGCAGTTCTTC. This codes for CASTRGPYNEQFF.

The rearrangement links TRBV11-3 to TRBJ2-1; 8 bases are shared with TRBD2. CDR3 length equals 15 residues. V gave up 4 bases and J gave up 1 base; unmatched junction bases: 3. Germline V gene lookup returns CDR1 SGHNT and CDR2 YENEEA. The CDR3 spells CASSSSGSSYNEQFF. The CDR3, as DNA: TGTGCCAGCAGCTCCAGCGGGAGTTCCTACAATGAGCAGTTCTTC.

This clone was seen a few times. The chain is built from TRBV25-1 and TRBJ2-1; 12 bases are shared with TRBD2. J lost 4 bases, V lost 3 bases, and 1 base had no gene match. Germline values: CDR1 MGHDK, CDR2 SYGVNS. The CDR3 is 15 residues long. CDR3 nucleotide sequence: TGTGCCAGCAGTGACCTAGCGGGGGGGTACAATGAGCAGTTCTTC. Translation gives CASSDLAGGYNEQFF.

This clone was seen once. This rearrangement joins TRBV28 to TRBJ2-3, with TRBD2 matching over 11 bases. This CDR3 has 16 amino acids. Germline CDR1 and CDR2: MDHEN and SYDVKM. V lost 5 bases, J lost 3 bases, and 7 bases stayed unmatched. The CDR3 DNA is TGTGCCAGCAGTCCCCTACTAGCGGGAGAGACAGATACGCAGTATTTT. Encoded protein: CASSPLLAGETDTQYF.

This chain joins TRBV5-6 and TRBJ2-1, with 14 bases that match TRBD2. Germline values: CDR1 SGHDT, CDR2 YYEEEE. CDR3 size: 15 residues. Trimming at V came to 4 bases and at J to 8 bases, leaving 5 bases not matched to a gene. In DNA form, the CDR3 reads TGTGCCAGCAGCCGCGGGACTAGCGGGAGTCATGAGCAGTTCTTC. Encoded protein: CASSRGTSGSHEQFF.

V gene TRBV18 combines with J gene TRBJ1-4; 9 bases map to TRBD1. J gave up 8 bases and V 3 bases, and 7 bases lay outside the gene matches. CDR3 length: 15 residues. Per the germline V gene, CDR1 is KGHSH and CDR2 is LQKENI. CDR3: CASSPAGGTGEKLFF. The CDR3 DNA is TGTGCCAGCTCACCCGCCGGGGGGACAGGGGAAAAACTGTTTTTT.

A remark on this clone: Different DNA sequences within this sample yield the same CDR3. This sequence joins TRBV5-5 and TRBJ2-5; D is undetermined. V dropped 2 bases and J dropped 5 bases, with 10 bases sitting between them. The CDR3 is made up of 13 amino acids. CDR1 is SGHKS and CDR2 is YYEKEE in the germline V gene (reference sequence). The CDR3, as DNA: TGTGCCAGCAGCTTCGGTGGTCTGGAGACCCAGTACTTC. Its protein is CASSFGGLETQYF.

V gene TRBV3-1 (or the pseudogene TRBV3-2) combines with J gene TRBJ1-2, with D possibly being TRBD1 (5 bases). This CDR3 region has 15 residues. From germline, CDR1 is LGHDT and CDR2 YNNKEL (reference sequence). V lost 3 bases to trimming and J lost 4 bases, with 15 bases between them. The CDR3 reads CASSQGTHQAYGYTF. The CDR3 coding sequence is TGTGCCAGCAGCCAGGGGACTCATCAGGCCTATGGCTACACCTTC.

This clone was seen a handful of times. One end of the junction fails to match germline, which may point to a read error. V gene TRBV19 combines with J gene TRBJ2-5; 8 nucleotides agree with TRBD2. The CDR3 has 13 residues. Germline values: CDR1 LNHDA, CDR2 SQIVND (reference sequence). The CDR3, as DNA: TGTGCCAGTAGTATACGGGAGGGGAGGCCCCCAAACTTC. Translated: CASSIREGRPPNF.

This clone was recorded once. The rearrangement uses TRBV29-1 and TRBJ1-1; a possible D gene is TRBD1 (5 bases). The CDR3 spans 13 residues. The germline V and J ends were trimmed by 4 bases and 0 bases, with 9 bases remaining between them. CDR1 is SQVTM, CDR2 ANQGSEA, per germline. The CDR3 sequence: CSVVGGLNTEAFF. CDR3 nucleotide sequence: TGCAGCGTTGTTGGGGGATTGAACACTGAAGCTTTCTTT.

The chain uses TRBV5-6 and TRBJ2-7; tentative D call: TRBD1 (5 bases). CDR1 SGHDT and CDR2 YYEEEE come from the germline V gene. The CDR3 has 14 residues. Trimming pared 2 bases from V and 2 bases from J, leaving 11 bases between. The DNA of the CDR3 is TGTGCCAGCAGCTTTGCAGGGATCACCTACGAGCAGTACTTC. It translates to CASSFAGITYEQYF.

CDR3 amino acids: CASSYGRDRGPTF. The CDR3 nucleotides read TGTGCCAGCAGTTATGGCCGGGACAGGGGCCCCACCTTC. V gene TRBV6-5 combines with J gene TRBJ1-2; 10 bases align to TRBD1. Germline V gene sequence: CDR1 MNHEY, CDR2 SVGAGI. CDR3 length: 13 residues. V was clipped by 3 bases and J by 13 bases; unmatched bases: 8.

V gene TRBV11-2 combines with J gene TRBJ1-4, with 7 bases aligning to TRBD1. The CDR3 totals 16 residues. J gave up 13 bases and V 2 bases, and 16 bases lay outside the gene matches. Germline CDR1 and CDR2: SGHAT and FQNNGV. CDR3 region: CASSLFVRQGQGGLFF. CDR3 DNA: TGTGCCAGCAGCTTATTCGTCCGACAGGGCCAGGGTGGACTGTTTTTT.

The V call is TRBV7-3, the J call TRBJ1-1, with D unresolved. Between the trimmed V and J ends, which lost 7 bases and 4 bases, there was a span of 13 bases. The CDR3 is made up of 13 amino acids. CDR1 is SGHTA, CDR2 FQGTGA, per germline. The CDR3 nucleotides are TGTGCCAGCACTTTGACCAAGGGCACTGAAGCTTTCTTT. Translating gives CASTLTKGTEAFF.

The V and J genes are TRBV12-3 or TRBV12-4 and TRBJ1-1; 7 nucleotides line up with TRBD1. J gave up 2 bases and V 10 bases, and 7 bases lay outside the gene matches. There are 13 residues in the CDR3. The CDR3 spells CAIRQGDNTEAFF. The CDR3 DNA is TGTGCCATCAGACAGGGAGATAACACTGAAGCTTTCTTT.

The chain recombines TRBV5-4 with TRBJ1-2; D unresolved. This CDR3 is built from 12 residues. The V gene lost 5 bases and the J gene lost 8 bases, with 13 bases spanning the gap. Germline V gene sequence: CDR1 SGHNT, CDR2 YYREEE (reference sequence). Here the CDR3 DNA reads TGTGCCAGCAGTACCCAAGGGAGAGGCTACACCTTC. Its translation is CASSTQGRGYTF.

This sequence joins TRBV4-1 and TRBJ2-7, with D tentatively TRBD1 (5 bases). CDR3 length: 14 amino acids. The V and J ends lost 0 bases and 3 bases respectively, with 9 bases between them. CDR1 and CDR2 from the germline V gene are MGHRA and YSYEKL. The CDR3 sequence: CASSQEWQGYEQYF. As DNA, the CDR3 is TGCGCCAGCAGCCAAGAGTGGCAGGGCTACGAGCAGTACTTC.

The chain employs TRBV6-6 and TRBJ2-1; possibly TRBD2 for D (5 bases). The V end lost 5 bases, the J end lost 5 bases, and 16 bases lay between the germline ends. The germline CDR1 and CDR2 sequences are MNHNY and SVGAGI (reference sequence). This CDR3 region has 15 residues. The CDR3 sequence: CASSTAASGDNEQFF. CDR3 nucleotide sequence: TGTGCCAGCAGTACCGCTGCCAGCGGTGACAATGAGCAGTTCTTC.

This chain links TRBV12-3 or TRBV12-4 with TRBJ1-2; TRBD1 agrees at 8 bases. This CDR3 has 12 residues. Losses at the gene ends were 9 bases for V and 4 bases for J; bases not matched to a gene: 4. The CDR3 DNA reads TGTGCCAGTGCAGGGGGCTTCTATGGCTACACCTTC. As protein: CASAGGFYGYTF.